Listed below are T cell receptor beta chains from one sample, sequenced in a study of tumor-infiltrating lymphocytes in primary liver carcinoma. TCRdb processed the multiplex PCR reads anew with MiXCR; each CDR3 protein has one entry. The data contain under 90,000 distinct CDR3 sequences, 72% of them singletons. Sequenced input: liver tumor tissue from sampling region 1. The receptor set was obtained from a man aged 35-49 years with primary liver carcinoma and hepatitis B virus infection. Both conserved end residues are part of each CDR3. The D gene is left open where the match is weak. Size is omitted from some rows. Given values are once, few, many or a class for expanded clones.

v_call,clone_size,j_call,d_call,cdr3_aa,cdr3_nt
TRBV4-1,many,TRBJ2-7,.,CASSRNSDTTYEQYF,TGCGCCAGCAGCCGTAACAGCGATACTACCTACGAGCAGTACTTC
TRBV6-5,many,TRBJ2-1,TRBD1,CASSKQGSSYNEQFF,TGTGCCAGCAGCAAACAGGGGAGCTCCTACAATGAGCAGTTCTTC
TRBV10-2,.,TRBJ2-2,TRBD2,CASSPPSGSRELFF,TGCGCCAGCAGTCCCCCCAGCGGGAGCAGGGAGCTGTTTTTT
TRBV6-2/TRBV6-3,once,TRBJ2-7,TRBD2,CASGPGTSGAYEQYF,TGTGCCAGCGGACCCGGGACTAGCGGCGCGTACGAGCAGTACTTC
TRBV6-1,many,TRBJ2-1,TRBD2,CASSPVLSGRGEQFF,TGTGCCAGCAGCCCCGTTCTTAGCGGGAGGGGTGAGCAGTTCTTC
TRBV11-2,few,TRBJ1-2,.,CANSADGPEGYTF,TGTGCCAACAGCGCCGACGGCCCGGAGGGCTACACCTTC
TRBV6-2/TRBV6-3,.,TRBJ2-1,.,CASSYSKGPGGRFF,TGTGCCAGCAGTTACTCGAAGGGTCCAGGTGGACGGTTCTTC
TRBV4-1,.,TRBJ2-7,.,CASSQRQGLVGGYGQYF,TGCGCCAGCAGCCAACGACAGGGACTAGTGGGAGGCTACGGGCAGTACTTC
TRBV11-1,.,TRBJ2-1,.,CASSLGQAGNVNNEQFF,TGTGCCAGCAGCCTGGGACAAGCGGGAAATGTTAACAATGAGCAGTTCTTC
TRBV4-2,.,TRBJ1-3,.,CASSQDHFSRSGNTIYF,TGTGCCAGCAGCCAAGATCATTTTTCAAGGTCTGGAAACACCATATACTTT
TRBV10-3,.,TRBJ2-3,TRBD2,CDTDPGLARYTDTQYF,TGTGACACCGATCCGGGACTAGCGAGGTACACAGATACGCAGTATTTT
TRBV11-1,.,TRBJ2-7,.,CASSLGGASYEQYF,TGTGCCAGCAGCTTGGGCGGGGCGTCCTACGAGCAGTACTTC
TRBV12-3/TRBV12-4,many,TRBJ1-5,TRBD1,CASSPGTGYQPQHF,TGTGCCAGCAGTCCCGGGACAGGGTATCAGCCCCAGCATTTT
TRBV12-3/TRBV12-4,.,TRBJ1-1,.,CGSSLNSLTEALF,TGTGGCAGCAGTTTAAATTCCCTCACTGAGGCTTTATTT
TRBV28,.,TRBJ2-2,TRBD2,CASSWGGRNTGELFF,TGTGCCAGCAGTTGGGGCGGGAGGAACACCGGGGAGCTGTTTTTT
TRBV13,many,TRBJ1-1,.,CASSLGPWAGTEAFF,TGTGCCAGCAGCTTAGGCCCTTGGGCAGGCACTGAAGCTTTCTTT
TRBV11-2,.,TRBJ2-1,.,CPNSLVGNEQFF,TGTCCCAACAGTTTAGTCGGGAATGAGCAGTTCTTC
TRBV6-1,.,TRBJ2-7,.,CADGEWVFYEQYF,TGTGCCGACGGTGAATGGGTTTTCTACGAGCAGTACTTC
TRBV7-9,.,TRBJ2-7,TRBD1,CASSRTGDEKYF,TGTGCCAGCAGCCGGACAGGAGACGAGAAATACTTC
TRBV6-1,.,TRBJ2-7,.,CATSRYEQYF,TGTGCCACTAGTCGTTACGAGCAGTACTTC
TRBV6-5,.,TRBJ2-4,.,CASRAQAGLAKNIQYF,TGTGCCAGCAGAGCACAGGCGGGGTTAGCCAAAAACATTCAGTACTTC
TRBV11-2,.,TRBJ2-2,.,CASSIGRGDLFF,TGTGCCAGCAGCATCGGCCGCGGGGACCTGTTTTTT
TRBV10-2,.,TRBJ2-7,.,CASSEARDSPYEQYF,TGCGCCAGCAGTGAGGCCAGGGATAGCCCCTACGAGCAGTACTTC
TRBV7-9,.,TRBJ1-1,.,CASSPTGFGGSGAFF,TGTGCCAGCAGCCCTACGGGCTTTGGGGGATCTGGAGCTTTCTTT
TRBV10-2,once,TRBJ2-5,.,CGSSGFGEKTQYF,TGCGGCAGCAGTGGGTTTGGGGAGAAGACCCAGTACTTC
TRBV29-1,.,TRBJ1-1,TRBD1,CGITTGGAFF,TGCGGCATTACGACAGGGGGAGCTTTCTTT
TRBV11-2,.,TRBJ2-7,.,CATSLVLLSYVQYF,TGTGCCACCAGCCTAGTACTCCTCTCCTACGTGCAGTACTTC
TRBV11-2,.,TRBJ2-6,TRBD2,CASSLRLARLSGVNVLTF,TGTGCCAGTAGCCTACGACTAGCGAGACTCTCTGGGGTCAACGTCCTGACTTTC
TRBV6-1,.,TRBJ2-1,TRBD1,CASKPGTGTYNEQFF,TGTGCCAGCAAACCCGGGACAGGGACCTACAATGAGCAGTTCTTC
TRBV28,.,TRBJ2-3,.,CASSFRRDLIVSSTDTQYF,TGTGCCAGCAGTTTTCGCCGGGACCTCATAGTTTCTAGCACAGATACGCAGTATTTT
TRBV5-4,many,TRBJ1-1,.,CASSIVKGTEAFF,TGTGCCAGCAGTATTGTCAAGGGTACTGAAGCTTTCTTT
TRBV11-2,.,TRBJ2-7,.,CATSPYYERYF,TGTGCCACCAGCCCCTACTACGAGCGGTACTTC
TRBV12-3/TRBV12-4,.,TRBJ2-5,.,CASSPNSQETRYF,TGTGCAAGCAGTCCTAACTCCCAAGAGACCCGCTACTTC
TRBV30,.,TRBJ2-7,.,CASDRGLGGGQYF,TGTGCCTCAGATCGGGGTTTAGGTGGCGGGCAGTACTTC
TRBV5-4,many,TRBJ2-7,.,CASSLEPQGFEQYF,TGTGCCAGCAGCTTGGAACCCCAGGGGTTCGAGCAGTACTTC
TRBV11-2,.,TRBJ2-1,.,CASSRTEGRLSRPNEQLF,TGTGCCAGCAGCCGTACAGAAGGGAGATTATCGAGACCCAATGAGCAGCTCTTC
TRBV29-1,.,TRBJ2-7,TRBD1,CSVFGQAAYDQYF,TGCAGCGTTTTCGGACAGGCCGCCTACGATCAGTATTTC